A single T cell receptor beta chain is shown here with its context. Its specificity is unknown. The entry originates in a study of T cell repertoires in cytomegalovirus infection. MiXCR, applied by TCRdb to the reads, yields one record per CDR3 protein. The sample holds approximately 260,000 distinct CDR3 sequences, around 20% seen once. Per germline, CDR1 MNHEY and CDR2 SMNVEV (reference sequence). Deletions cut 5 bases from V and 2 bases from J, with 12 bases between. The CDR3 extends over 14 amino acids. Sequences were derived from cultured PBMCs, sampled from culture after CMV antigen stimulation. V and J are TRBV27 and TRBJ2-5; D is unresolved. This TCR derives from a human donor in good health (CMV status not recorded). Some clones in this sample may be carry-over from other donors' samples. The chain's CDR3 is CASSPNRLQETQYF. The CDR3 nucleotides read TGTGCCAGCAGTCCGAACAGATTACAAGAGACCCAGTACTTC.